What follows is one TCR beta chain and its context. Its specificity is not known. The sample originates from a study of T cell repertoires in cytomegalovirus infection. TCRdb passed the reads through MiXCR, listing each CDR3 protein once. The sample shows about 830,000 distinct CDR3 sequences, 32% of them seen only once. The germline V gene has CDR1 MDHEN and CDR2 SYDVKM. V dropped 1 base and J dropped 4; count of bases not matched to a gene: 5. The CDR3 sequence is 17 residues long. This chain links TRBV28 with TRBJ2-1; 12 bases are shared with TRBD2. The sequence was collected from a human donor in good health (CMV status not recorded). Some clones in this sample may be carry-over from other donors' samples. This specimen consisted of cultured CD8+ T cells from PBMCs, obtained from culture after CMV antigen stimulation. CDR3 sequence reads: CASSLSSGGALYNEQFF. The CDR3 DNA follows: TGTGCCAGCAGTTTATCTAGCGGGGGGGCCCTGTACAATGAGCAGTTCTTC.